Sequencing of this T cell receptor (beta chain) was carried out in a study of cytomegalovirus exposure and HLA in healthy donors. In the study overall: When roughly 420 donors were genotyped, roughly four fifths of them were found to fall in the Caucasian-associated ancestry cluster. Study-wide findings and caveats: Later analysis demonstrated an association between a missense DCLRE1C variant and TCR beta V- and J-gene trimming. Most TCR beta V segments were productive about 90% or about 30% of the time in an earlier analysis.

Whereas donors were nominally healthy upon sampling, unrecorded immune exposures were probable. 60 Vbeta and 13 Jbeta primers were used in PCR. Clones were read by immunoSEQ multiplex PCR, and TCRdb kept only the in-frame ones, dropping some. This table has roughly 100,000 clones, approximately 71% appearing once. This CDR3 contains 15 residues. Germline loops: CDR1 MNHEY, CDR2 SVGAGI. V dropped 7 bases and J dropped 4; count of bases not matched to a gene: 7. As for this clone: The target antigen is unknown.

The J gene is TRBJ2-7, the V gene TRBV6-5; the match to TRBD2 covers 13 bases. Sequencing was carried out using PBMCs. This TCR was recovered from a female donor in good health and CMV-seronegative. The CDR3 DNA sequence: TGTGCCAGCAACAGACTAGCGGGAGGTGGATACGAGCAGTACTTC. Amino acid sequence: CASNRLAGGGYEQYF.